The next 13 T cell receptor beta chains were all read from a single sample in a study of T-cell memory formation after mild COVID-19. In TCRdb, the 5' RACE reads were re-called with MiXCR into one record per CDR3 protein. The sample holds around 300,000 distinct CDR3 sequences, approximately 13% seen once. The sample was PBMCs or a T cell subset sorted from them (not recorded which). The receptors derive from a man aged 18 to 29 who had mild COVID-19 (a few samples of this study predate the infection). Cell type and time point are not known.

This clonotype was seen more than once but under ten times. This chain links TRBV24-1 with TRBJ1-2; D perhaps matches TRBD1 (5 bases). The V end was cut by 9 bases, the J end by 2 bases, with 12 bases between. This CDR3 has 13 amino acids. Germline lookup yields CDR1 KGHDR and CDR2 SFDVKD. The chain's CDR3 is CATAGGANYGYTF. The DNA for the CDR3 is TGTGCCACCGCTGGAGGGGCGAACTATGGCTACACCTTC.

This clonotype was found many times. CDR3 in amino acids: CASSYSMADLTDTQYF. The CDR3 nucleotides are TGTGCCAGCAGTTACTCGATGGCAGACCTCACAGATACGCAGTATTTT. The rearrangement uses TRBV6-5 and TRBJ2-3; D call uncertain. Germline V lookup: CDR1 MNHEY, CDR2 SVGAGI. This CDR3 is 16 amino acids long. V lost 0 bases and J 2 bases, leaving 12 bases between the germline ends.

This clonotype was seen many times. The chain is built from TRBV5-1 and TRBJ2-3; 8 bases match TRBD1. After removal of 3 bases from V and 3 bases from J, the junction contained 6 bases not matched to a gene. Germline loops: CDR1 SGHRS, CDR2 YFSETQ. CDR3 length equals 15 residues. The CDR3 nucleotides read TGCGCCAGCAGCTGGGGGACAGGCGGGACAGATACGCAGTATTTT. Translated, it gives CASSWGTGGTDTQYF.

This rearrangement joins TRBV14 to TRBJ2-3; 7 positions agree with TRBD2. The CDR3 is made up of 16 amino acids. V lost 2 bases to trimming and J lost 2 bases; unmatched junction nucleotides: 7. The germline V gene has CDR1 SGHDN and CDR2 FVKESK. This CDR3 is CASSQQERGYTDTQYF. The CDR3 DNA reads as TGTGCCAGCAGCCAACAGGAGCGGGGCTACACAGATACGCAGTATTTT.

This clonotype was observed a few times. This rearrangement joins TRBV7-6 to TRBJ2-5; 12 positions agree with TRBD2. After removal of 4 bases from V and 1 base from J, the junction contained 4 bases not matched to a gene. Germline CDR1 reads SGHVS; CDR2 reads FNYEAQ. The CDR3 covers 16 residues. CDR3 coding DNA: TGTGCCAGCAGCTCCAAACTAGCGGGGGGCCAAGAGACCCAGTACTTC. Amino acids: CASSSKLAGGQETQYF.

This clonotype was recorded many times. This sequence joins TRBV5-4 and TRBJ2-7, with D unresolved. The V gene's germline CDR1 is SGHNT and CDR2 YYREEE (reference sequence). This CDR3 has 13 residues. The ends were cut back, 3 bases at V and 3 bases at J, with 10 bases in the middle. CDR3 loop: CASSSEASYEQYV. The CDR3 DNA reads TGTGCCAGCAGCTCTGAGGCTAGCTACGAGCAGTACGTC.

The rearrangement joins TRBV6-2 or TRBV6-3 to TRBJ1-5; D is unresolved. The V gene lost 6 bases and the J gene lost 0 bases, with 18 bases spanning the gap. CDR3 length equals 17 residues. Per the germline V gene, CDR1 is MNHEY and CDR2 is SVGEGT. The CDR3 protein is CASSTWWAVNSNQPQHF. The CDR3 nucleotides are TGTGCCAGCAGCACCTGGTGGGCTGTCAATAGCAATCAGCCCCAGCATTTT.

This clonotype was seen at least ten times. The gene calls are TRBV5-1 and TRBJ2-1; D is ambiguous. The CDR3 extends over 13 amino acids. Trimming left V 1 base short and J 7 bases short, with 9 bases between. The germline CDR1 and CDR2 sequences are SGHRS and YFSETQ. The CDR3 DNA follows: TGCGCCAGCAGCTTGTCAGTGCCAAATGAGCAGTTCTTC. Amino acids: CASSLSVPNEQFF. Filled out from reference TRBV5-1 and TRBJ2-1, the complete variable domain reads KAGVTQTPRYLIKTRGQQVTLSCSPISGHRSVSWYQQTPGQGLQFLFEYFSETQRNKGNFPGRFSGRQFSNSRSEMNVSTLELGDSALYLCASSLSVPNEQFFGPGTRLTVL.

This clonotype was recorded many times. The V call is TRBV6-2 or TRBV6-3, the J call TRBJ2-6; D is uncertain. From germline, CDR1 is MNHEY and CDR2 SVGEGT. CDR3 size: 15 residues. V was clipped by 2 bases and J by 0 bases, with 5 bases between them. The CDR3 DNA is TGTGCCAGCAGTTACATCTTCTCTGGGGCCAACGTCCTGACTTTC. Its translation is CASSYIFSGANVLTF.

This clonotype was detected only a few times. The chain uses TRBV18 and TRBJ2-3; tentative D call: TRBD2 (5 bases). Trimming cost V 0 bases and J 2 bases, with 12 bases left between them. CDR3 length: 16 residues. Germline-derived CDR1 and CDR2 are KGHSH and LQKENI. DNA for the CDR3: TGTGCCAGCTCACCACCGGTAACGGGGATCACAGATACGCAGTATTTT. This sequence encodes CASSPPVTGITDTQYF.

This chain connects TRBV12-3 or TRBV12-4 to TRBJ2-7, with 7 nucleotides matching TRBD1. CDR3 size: 15 residues. V lost 1 base to trimming and J lost 3 bases; unmatched junction nucleotides: 6. The CDR3 sequence: CASSLGTGYDYEQYV. DNA for the CDR3: TGTGCCAGCAGTTTAGGGACAGGCTATGACTACGAGCAGTACGTC.

This clonotype was seen a few times. The chain uses TRBV9 and TRBJ2-1, with 7 bases lining up with TRBD2. The V gene's germline CDR1 is SGDLS and CDR2 YYNGEE. V lost 0 bases, J lost 9 bases, and 6 bases stayed unmatched. The CDR3 extends over 14 amino acids. The CDR3 coding sequence is TGTGCCAGCAGCGTAGGAGGCTGGGGGGGTGAGCAGTTCTTC. Its protein product is CASSVGGWGGEQFF.

Of note for this clonotype: The DNA is omitted, as the CDR3 cannot be located on it reliably, and the CDR3 follows TCRdb's listing. The V gene is TRBV5-1, the J gene TRBJ2-1; TRBD1 was called by the table and not checked on the DNA. Looked up from germline, CDR1 is SGHRS and CDR2 is YFSETQ. The CDR3 totals 15 residues, both ends included. The CDR3 reads CASRASGRGRNEQFF.